This record looks at one T cell receptor (beta chain) sequence and its context. What it binds is not known. Time point given: before natalizumab initiation. Before the first natalizumab infusion, T0 blood samples were taken. This record comes from a study of multiple sclerosis patients with progressive multifocal leukoencephalopathy. Study-level information: Controls were natalizumab-treated multiple sclerosis patients who did not develop PML, sampled longitudinally.

General study results and limits: No common TRBV or TRBJ usage or pairing appeared at PML.

The CDR3 loop spans 17 amino acids. Germline V gene lookup returns CDR1 SGHRS and CDR2 YFSETQ. Trimming shortened V by 5 bases and J by 5 bases, and 25 bases separated the two germline ends. Sequencing was performed with immunoSEQ multiplex PCR; in TCRdb, only in-frame clones are kept and a portion is missing. The sample has around 32,000 clones, nearly 95% seen once. This clonotype was sampled from a man aged 25 to 45 with multiple sclerosis. The J gene is TRBJ1-1, the V gene TRBV5-1; unclear D gene. The specimen was PBMCs. This CDR3 reads CASSLQAPADLGTEAFF. DNA of the CDR3: TGCGCCAGCAGTCTTCAAGCACCGGCGGACCTTGGGACTGAAGCTTTCTTT.